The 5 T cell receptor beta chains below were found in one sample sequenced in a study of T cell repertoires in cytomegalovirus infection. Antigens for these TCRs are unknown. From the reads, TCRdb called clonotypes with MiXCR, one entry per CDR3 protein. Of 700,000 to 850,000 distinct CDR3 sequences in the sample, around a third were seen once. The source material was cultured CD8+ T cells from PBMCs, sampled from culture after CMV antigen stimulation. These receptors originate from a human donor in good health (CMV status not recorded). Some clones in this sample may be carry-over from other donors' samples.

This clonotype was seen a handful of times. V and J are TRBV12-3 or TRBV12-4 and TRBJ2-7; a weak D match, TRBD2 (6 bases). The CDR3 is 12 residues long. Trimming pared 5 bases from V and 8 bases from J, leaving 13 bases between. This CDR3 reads CASSLGLQQQYV. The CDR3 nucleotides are TGTGCCAGCAGTCTGGGACTCCAGCAGCAGTACGTC.

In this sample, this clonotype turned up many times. CDR3 sequence reads: CASRRGTEAFF. The CDR3 DNA reads as TGTGCCAGCCGCAGGGGGACTGAAGCTTTCTTT. The chain carries TRBV27 and TRBJ1-1, with TRBD1 matching over 7 bases. This CDR3 spans 11 amino acids. Trimming cost V 8 bases and J 5 bases; bases outside gene matches: 2. Germline CDR1 is MNHEY and CDR2 is SMNVEV (reference sequence).

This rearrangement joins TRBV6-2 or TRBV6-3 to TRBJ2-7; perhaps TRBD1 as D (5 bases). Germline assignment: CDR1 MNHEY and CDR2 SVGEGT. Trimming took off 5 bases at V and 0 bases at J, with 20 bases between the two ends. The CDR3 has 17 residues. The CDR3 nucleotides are TGTGCCAGCAGTGAAGGGGTGGCGTCCGAGGTCTCCTACGAGCAGTACGTC. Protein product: CASSEGVASEVSYEQYV.

The CDR3 is CASRTSGGLRPDTQYF. CDR3 in DNA: TGTGCCAGTAGGACTAGCGGGGGCCTCAGGCCAGATACGCAGTATTTT. The chain carries TRBV19 and TRBJ2-3, with 12 bases that match TRBD2. Germline-derived CDR1 and CDR2 are LNHDA and SQIVND (reference sequence). J was trimmed by 4 bases and V by 6 bases; bases with no gene match: 8. There are 16 residues in the CDR3.

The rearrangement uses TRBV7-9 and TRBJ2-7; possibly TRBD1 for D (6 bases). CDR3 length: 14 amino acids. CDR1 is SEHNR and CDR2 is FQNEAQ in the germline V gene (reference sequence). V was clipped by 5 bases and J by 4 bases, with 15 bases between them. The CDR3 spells CASSNLQGWYEQYF. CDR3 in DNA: TGTGCCAGCAGCAACCTACAGGGCTGGTACGAGCAGTACTTC.